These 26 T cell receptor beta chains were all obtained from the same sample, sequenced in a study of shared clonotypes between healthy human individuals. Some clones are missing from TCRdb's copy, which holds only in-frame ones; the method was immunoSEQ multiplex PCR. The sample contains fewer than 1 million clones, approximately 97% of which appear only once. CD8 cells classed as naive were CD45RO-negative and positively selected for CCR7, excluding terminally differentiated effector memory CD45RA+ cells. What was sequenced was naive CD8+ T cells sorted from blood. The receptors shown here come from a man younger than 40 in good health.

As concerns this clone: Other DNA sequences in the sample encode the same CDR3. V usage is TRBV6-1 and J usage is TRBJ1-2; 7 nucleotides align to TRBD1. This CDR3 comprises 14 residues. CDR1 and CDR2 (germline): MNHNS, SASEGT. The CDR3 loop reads CASGAGGPFYGYTF. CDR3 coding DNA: TGTGCTAGCGGTGCAGGGGGGCCATTCTATGGCTACACCTTC.

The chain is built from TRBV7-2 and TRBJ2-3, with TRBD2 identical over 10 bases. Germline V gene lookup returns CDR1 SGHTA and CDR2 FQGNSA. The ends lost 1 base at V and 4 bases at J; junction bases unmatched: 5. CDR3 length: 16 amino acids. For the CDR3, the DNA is TGTGCCAGCAGCTTAGAACCTAGCGGGAGTCCAGATACGCAGTATTTT. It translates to CASSLEPSGSPDTQYF.

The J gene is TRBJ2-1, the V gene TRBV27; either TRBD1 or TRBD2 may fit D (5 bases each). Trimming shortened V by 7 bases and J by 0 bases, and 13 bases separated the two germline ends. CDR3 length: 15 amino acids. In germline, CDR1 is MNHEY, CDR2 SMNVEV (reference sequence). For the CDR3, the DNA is TGTGCCAGCACCCTCGGGGCAGACTCCTACAATGAGCAGTTCTTC. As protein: CASTLGADSYNEQFF.

CDR3 protein: CASSLGTGANYGYTF. DNA of the CDR3: TGTGCCAGCAGCTTAGGCACAGGAGCTAACTATGGCTACACCTTC. V gene TRBV13 combines with J gene TRBJ1-2; tentative D call: TRBD1 (5 bases). CDR1 PRHDT and CDR2 FYEKMQ come from the germline V gene (reference sequence). Trimming took off 0 bases at V and 0 bases at J, with 8 bases between the two ends. CDR3 length equals 15 residues. The full variable domain, its missing parts supplied by reference TRBV13 and TRBJ1-2, is AAGVIQSPRHLIKEKRETATLKCYPIPRHDTVYWYQQGPGQDPQFLISFYEKMQSDKGSIPDRFSAQQFSDYHSELNMSSLELGDSALYFCASSLGTGANYGYTFGSGTRLTVV.

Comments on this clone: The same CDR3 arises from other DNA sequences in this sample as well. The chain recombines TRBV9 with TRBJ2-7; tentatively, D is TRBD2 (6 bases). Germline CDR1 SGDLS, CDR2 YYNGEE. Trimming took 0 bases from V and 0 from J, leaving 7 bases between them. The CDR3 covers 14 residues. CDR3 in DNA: TGTGCCAGCAGCGTAGACGGGAGCTCCTACGAGCAGTACTTC. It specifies CASSVDGSSYEQYF.

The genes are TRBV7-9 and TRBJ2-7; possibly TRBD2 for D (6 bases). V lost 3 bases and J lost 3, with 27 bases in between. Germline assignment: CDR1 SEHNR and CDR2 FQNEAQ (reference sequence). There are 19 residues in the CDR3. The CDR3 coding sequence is TGTGCCAGCAGCTTCCCGGAAGACCCGGGGACTGACTTGGGCTACGAGCAGTACTTC. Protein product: CASSFPEDPGTDLGYEQYF.

The CDR3 DNA sequence: TGTGCCAGCAGCCCAGGACTAGCGGGAGTGGCGGCCGGGGAGCTGTTTTTT. This codes for CASSPGLAGVAAGELFF. The chain recombines TRBV11-2 with TRBJ2-2; 13 bases are shared with TRBD2. There are 17 residues in the CDR3. V shed 5 bases, J shed 6 bases, and the junction held 9 bases outside the gene matches. Germline CDR1 SGHAT, CDR2 FQNNGV.

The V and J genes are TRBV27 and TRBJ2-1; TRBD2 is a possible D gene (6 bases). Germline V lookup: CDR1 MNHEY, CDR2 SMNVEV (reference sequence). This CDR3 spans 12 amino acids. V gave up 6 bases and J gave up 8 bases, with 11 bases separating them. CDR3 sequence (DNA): TGTGCCAGCAGGGGGGAGGTATATGAGCAGTTCTTC. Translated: CASRGEVYEQFF.

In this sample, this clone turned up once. The CDR3 sequence: CASKGAYEQYF. The CDR3 DNA reads TGTGCCAGTAAGGGGGCCTACGAGCAGTACTTC. The chain uses TRBV27 and TRBJ2-7; possibly TRBD1 for D (6 bases). Germline CDR1 reads MNHEY; CDR2 reads SMNVEV (reference sequence). This CDR3 spans 11 amino acids. Trimming left V 9 bases short and J 2 bases short, with 8 bases between.

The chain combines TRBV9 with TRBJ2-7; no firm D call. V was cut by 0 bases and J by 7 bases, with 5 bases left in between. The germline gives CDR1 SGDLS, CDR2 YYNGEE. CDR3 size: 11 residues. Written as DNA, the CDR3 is TGTGCCAGCAGCGTAGGGCAGGAGCAGTACTTC. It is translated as CASSVGQEQYF.

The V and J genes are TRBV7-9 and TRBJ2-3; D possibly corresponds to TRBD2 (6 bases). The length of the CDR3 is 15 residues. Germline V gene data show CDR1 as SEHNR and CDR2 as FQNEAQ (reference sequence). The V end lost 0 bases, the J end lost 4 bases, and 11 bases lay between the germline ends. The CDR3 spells CASSLAGSPSDTQYF. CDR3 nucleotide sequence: TGTGCCAGCAGCTTAGCCGGGAGCCCCTCAGATACGCAGTATTTT.

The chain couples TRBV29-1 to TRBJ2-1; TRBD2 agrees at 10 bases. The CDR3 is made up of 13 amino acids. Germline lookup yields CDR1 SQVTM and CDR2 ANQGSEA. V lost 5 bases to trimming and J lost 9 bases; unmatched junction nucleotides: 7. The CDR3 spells CSVRSSGSIEQFF. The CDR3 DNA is TGCAGCGTTAGGTCTAGCGGGAGCATTGAGCAGTTCTTC.

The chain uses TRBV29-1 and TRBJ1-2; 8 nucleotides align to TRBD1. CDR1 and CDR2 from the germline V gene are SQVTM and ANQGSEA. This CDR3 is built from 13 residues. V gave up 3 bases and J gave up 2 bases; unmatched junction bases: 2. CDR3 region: CSVETGANYGYTF. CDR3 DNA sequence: TGCAGCGTTGAGACAGGGGCCAACTATGGCTACACCTTC.

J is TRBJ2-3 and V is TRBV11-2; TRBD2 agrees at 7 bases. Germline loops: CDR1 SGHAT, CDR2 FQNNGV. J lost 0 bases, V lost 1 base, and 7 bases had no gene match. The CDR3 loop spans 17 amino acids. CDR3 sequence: CASSLGSSGASTDTQYF. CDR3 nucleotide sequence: TGTGCCAGCAGCTTAGGTTCTAGCGGAGCTAGCACAGATACGCAGTATTTT.

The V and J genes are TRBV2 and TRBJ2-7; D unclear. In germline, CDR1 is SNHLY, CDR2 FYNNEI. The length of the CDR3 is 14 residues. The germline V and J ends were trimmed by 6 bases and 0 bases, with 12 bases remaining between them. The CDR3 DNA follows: TGTGCCAGCAGGGATGCCCGCATCTCCTACGAGCAGTACTTC. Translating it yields CASRDARISYEQYF.

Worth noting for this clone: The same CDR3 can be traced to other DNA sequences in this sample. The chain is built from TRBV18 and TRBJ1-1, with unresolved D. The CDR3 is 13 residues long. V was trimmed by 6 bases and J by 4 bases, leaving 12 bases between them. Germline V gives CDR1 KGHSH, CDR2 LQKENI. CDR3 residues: CASSPGGFTEAFF. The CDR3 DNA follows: TGTGCCAGCTCGCCCGGAGGGTTCACTGAAGCTTTCTTT.

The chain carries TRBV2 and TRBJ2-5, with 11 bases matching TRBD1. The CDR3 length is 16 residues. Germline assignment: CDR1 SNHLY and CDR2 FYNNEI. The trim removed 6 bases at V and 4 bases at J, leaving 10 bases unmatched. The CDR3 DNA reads TGTGCCAGCAGGGTATCCGGGACAGGGGGTTTAGAGACCCAGTACTTC. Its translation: CASRVSGTGGLETQYF.

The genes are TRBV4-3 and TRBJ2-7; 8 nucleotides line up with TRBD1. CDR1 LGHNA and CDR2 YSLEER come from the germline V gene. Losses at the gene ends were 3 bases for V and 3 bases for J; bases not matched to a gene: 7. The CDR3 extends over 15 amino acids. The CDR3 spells CASSQGRTGNYEQYF. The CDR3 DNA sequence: TGCGCCAGCAGCCAGGGCAGGACAGGGAACTACGAGCAGTACTTC.

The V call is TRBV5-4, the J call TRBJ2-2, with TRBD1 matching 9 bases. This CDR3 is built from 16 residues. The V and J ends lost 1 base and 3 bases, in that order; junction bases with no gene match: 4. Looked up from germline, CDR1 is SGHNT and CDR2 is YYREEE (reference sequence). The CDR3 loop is CASSLWGQGYTGELFF. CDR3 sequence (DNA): TGTGCCAGCAGCTTGTGGGGACAGGGATACACCGGGGAGCTGTTTTTT.

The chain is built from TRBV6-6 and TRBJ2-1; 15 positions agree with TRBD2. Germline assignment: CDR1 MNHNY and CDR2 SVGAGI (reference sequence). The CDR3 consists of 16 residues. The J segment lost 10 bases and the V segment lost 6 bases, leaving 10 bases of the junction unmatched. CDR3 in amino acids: CASSAAPGLAGGEQFF. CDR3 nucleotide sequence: TGTGCCAGCAGCGCTGCCCCGGGACTAGCGGGAGGCGAGCAGTTCTTC.

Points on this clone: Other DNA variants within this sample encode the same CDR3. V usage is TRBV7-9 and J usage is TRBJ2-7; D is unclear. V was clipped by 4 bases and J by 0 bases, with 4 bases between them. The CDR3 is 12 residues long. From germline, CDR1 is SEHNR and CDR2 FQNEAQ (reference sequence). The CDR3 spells CASSSSSYEQYF. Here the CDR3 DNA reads TGTGCCAGCAGCTCGAGCTCCTACGAGCAGTACTTC.

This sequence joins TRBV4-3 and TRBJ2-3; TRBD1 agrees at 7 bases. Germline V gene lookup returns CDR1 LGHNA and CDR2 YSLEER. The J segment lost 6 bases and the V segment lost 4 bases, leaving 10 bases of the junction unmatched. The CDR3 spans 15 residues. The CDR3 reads CASSPLSTGLDTQYF. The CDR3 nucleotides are TGCGCCAGCAGCCCGTTGTCGACAGGGCTGGATACGCAGTATTTT.

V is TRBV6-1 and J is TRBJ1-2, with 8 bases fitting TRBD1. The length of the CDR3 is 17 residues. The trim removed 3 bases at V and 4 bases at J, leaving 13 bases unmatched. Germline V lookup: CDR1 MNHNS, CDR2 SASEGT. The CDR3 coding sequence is TGTGCCAGCAGTGATCAGTCCTTTGGACAGGGCCCCTATGGCTACACCTTC. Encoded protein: CASSDQSFGQGPYGYTF.

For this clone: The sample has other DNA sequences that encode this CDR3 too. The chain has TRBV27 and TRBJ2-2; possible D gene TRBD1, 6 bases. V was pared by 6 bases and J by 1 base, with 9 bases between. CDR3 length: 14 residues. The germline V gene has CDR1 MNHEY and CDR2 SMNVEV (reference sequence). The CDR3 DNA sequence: TGTGCCAGCAGCTGGGGACAGAACACCGGGGAGCTGTTTTTT. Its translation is CASSWGQNTGELFF.

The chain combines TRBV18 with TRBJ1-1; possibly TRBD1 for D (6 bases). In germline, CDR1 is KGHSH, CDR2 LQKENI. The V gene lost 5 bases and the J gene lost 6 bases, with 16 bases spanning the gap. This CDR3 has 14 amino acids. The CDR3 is CASSGTGAVPEAFF. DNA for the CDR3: TGTGCCAGCTCAGGGACGGGGGCGGTCCCTGAAGCTTTCTTT.

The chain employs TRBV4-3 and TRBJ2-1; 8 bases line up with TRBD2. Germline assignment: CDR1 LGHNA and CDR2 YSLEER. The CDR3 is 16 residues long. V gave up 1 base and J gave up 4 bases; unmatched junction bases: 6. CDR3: CASSQVASGSYNEQFF. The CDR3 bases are TGCGCCAGCAGCCAAGTTGCAAGCGGGAGTTACAATGAGCAGTTCTTC.